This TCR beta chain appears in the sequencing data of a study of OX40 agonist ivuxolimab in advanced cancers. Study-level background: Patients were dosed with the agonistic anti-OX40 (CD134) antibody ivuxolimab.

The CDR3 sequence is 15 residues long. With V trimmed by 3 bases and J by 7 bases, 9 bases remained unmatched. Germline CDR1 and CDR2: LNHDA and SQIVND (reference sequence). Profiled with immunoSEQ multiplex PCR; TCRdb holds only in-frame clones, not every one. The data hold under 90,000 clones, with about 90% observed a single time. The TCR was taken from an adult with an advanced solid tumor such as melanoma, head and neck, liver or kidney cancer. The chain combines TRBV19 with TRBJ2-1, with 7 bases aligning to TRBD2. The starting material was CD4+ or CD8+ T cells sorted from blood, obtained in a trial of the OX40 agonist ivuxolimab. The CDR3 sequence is CASSMGGEGPNEQFF. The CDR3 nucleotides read TGTGCCAGTAGTATGGGGGGGGAGGGCCCGAATGAGCAGTTCTTC. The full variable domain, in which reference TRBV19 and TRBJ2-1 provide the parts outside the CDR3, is DGGITQSPKYLFRKEGQNVTLSCEQNLNHDAMYWYRQDPGQGLRLIYYSQIVNDFQKGDIAEGYSVSREKKESFPLTVTSAQKNPTAFYLCASSMGGEGPNEQFFGPGTRLTVL.